This entry lists 31 T cell receptor beta chains sequenced from one sample in a study of cytomegalovirus exposure and HLA in healthy donors. PCR employed 60 Vbeta and 13 Jbeta primers. The data were produced by immunoSEQ multiplex PCR, yet TCRdb's version contains in-frame clones alone and is incomplete. Seen here are about 99,000 clones, 65% to 85% observed once, and the top ten hold about 3.3%. The specimen sequenced was PBMCs. Receptor source: a man in his forties in good health and CMV-seronegative.

This clone is medium-sized in the sample. The chain employs TRBV29-1 and TRBJ2-2; D uncertain. The CDR3 has 13 amino acids. Germline V gene lookup returns CDR1 SQVTM and CDR2 ANQGSEA. The V and J ends lost 7 bases and 0 bases respectively, with 9 bases between them. CDR3 DNA sequence: TGCAGCGCCCGCGGCTCGAACACCGGGGAGCTGTTTTTT. Its translation is CSARGSNTGELFF.

The rearrangement uses TRBV20-1 and TRBJ2-2; D is uncertain. Trimming shortened V by 6 bases and J by 7 bases, and 9 bases separated the two germline ends. There are 11 residues in the CDR3. Per germline, CDR1 DFQATT and CDR2 SNEGSKA (reference sequence). CDR3 residues: CSAWSGGELFF. Here the CDR3 DNA reads TGCAGTGCCTGGTCGGGCGGGGAGCTGTTTTTT.

V and J are TRBV19 and TRBJ2-2; D remains ambiguous. The CDR3 consists of 15 residues. CDR1 and CDR2 from the germline V gene are LNHDA and SQIVND (reference sequence). V was clipped by 6 bases and J by 0 bases, with 11 bases between them. CDR3 nucleotides: TGTGCCAGTAGACAGCCTACCCCGAACACCGGGGAGCTGTTTTTT. Its protein product is CASRQPTPNTGELFF.

The CDR3 nucleotides are TGTGCCAGTAGTCCCGGGACAGCCCCTAACTATGGCTACACCTTC. Translated: CASSPGTAPNYGYTF. The genes are TRBV19 and TRBJ1-2; 7 bases are a match to TRBD1. J was trimmed by 0 bases and V by 5 bases; bases with no gene match: 6. The germline CDR1 and CDR2 sequences are LNHDA and SQIVND (reference sequence). This CDR3 spans 15 amino acids.

This chain connects TRBV11-2 to TRBJ1-1, with a weak D call TRBD1 (5 bases). Germline V gene lookup returns CDR1 SGHAT and CDR2 FQNNGV. Trimming removed 3 bases from V and 4 bases from J, with 9 bases in between. This CDR3 has 13 amino acids. DNA for the CDR3: TGTGCCAGCAGCTTGGGGAGGGGCACTGAAGCTTTCTTT. Protein sequence: CASSLGRGTEAFF.

The chain joins TRBV28 to TRBJ1-2; D perhaps matches TRBD1 (5 bases). V dropped 4 bases and J dropped 8 bases, with 8 bases sitting between them. The CDR3 covers 11 residues. Germline V CDR1 and CDR2: MDHEN, SYDVKM. Here the CDR3 DNA reads TGTGCCAGCAGTTCGGGGGGAGGCTACACCTTC. It specifies CASSSGGGYTF.

The rearrangement uses TRBV5-4 and TRBJ2-2, with 8 bases lining up with TRBD1. Trimming at V came to 4 bases and at J to 3 bases, leaving 5 bases not matched to a gene. There are 15 residues in the CDR3. Germline loops: CDR1 SGHNT, CDR2 YYREEE (reference sequence). This chain's CDR3 is CASSPYRGDTGELFF. CDR3 bases: TGTGCCAGCAGCCCGTACAGGGGGGACACCGGGGAGCTGTTTTTT.

This clone was detected only a few times. V gene TRBV30 combines with J gene TRBJ1-6, with TRBD1 matching over 7 bases. V lost 0 bases to trimming and J lost 9 bases; unmatched junction nucleotides: 11. There are 16 residues in the CDR3. Per germline, CDR1 GTSNPN and CDR2 SVGIG (reference sequence). The CDR3 region is CAWSVRGGRFGSPLHF. The CDR3 nucleotides read TGTGCCTGGAGTGTAAGAGGGGGCCGGTTCGGTTCACCCCTCCACTTT.

The chain joins TRBV2 to TRBJ1-4; 10 bases match TRBD1. Trimming at V came to 6 bases and at J to 5 bases, leaving 0 bases not matched to a gene. There are 13 residues in the CDR3. Per germline, CDR1 SNHLY and CDR2 FYNNEI. The CDR3 reads CASRDRGNEKLFF. The CDR3, as DNA: TGTGCCAGCAGGGACAGGGGGAATGAAAAACTGTTTTTT.

The chain links TRBV19 to TRBJ1-6; a weak D match, TRBD1 (6 bases). The CDR3 extends over 14 amino acids. V dropped 1 base and J dropped 7 bases, with 8 bases sitting between them. CDR1 and CDR2 from the germline V gene are LNHDA and SQIVND (reference sequence). The CDR3 loop is CASSIAGENSPLHF. As DNA, the CDR3 is TGTGCCAGTAGTATAGCAGGGGAAAATTCACCCCTCCACTTT.

This rearrangement joins TRBV19 to TRBJ1-3; D uncertain. This CDR3 has 12 amino acids. Trimming took 11 bases from V and 4 from J, leaving 12 bases between them. The germline V gene has CDR1 LNHDA and CDR2 SQIVND (reference sequence). In DNA, the CDR3 is TGTGCCGTTTATACGGTGGGAAACACCATATATTTT. Translated: CAVYTVGNTIYF.

The genes are TRBV10-2 and TRBJ1-1; D not resolved. V was shortened by 11 bases and J by 6 bases, with 10 bases between the two germline ends. The CDR3 has 10 residues. Germline V gives CDR1 WSHSY, CDR2 SAAADI. The CDR3 region is CARPAAEAFF. CDR3 in DNA: TGCGCCCGACCGGCGGCTGAAGCTTTCTTT.

This chain links TRBV7-6 with TRBJ1-1, with D perhaps TRBD1 (5 bases). Looked up from germline, CDR1 is SGHVS and CDR2 is FNYEAQ. Trimming took 5 bases from V and 5 from J, leaving 15 bases between them. There are 14 residues in the CDR3. The CDR3 DNA follows: TGTGCCAGCAGCCGAGGTGGGGCGAGAACTGAAGCTTTCTTT. This encodes CASSRGGARTEAFF.

V and J are TRBV5-5 and TRBJ2-1, with 7 bases fitting TRBD1. The CDR3 is made up of 16 amino acids. V shed 5 bases and J 0 bases; nucleotides not matched to a gene: 8. Germline assignment: CDR1 SGHKS and CDR2 YYEKEE (reference sequence). CDR3 amino acids: CASRQETGDSYNEQFF. The DNA for the CDR3 is TGTGCCAGCAGGCAGGAAACAGGGGACTCCTACAATGAGCAGTTCTTC. The variable domain in full, with the rest retrieved from reference TRBV5-5 and TRBJ2-1, is DAGVTQSPTHLIKTRGQQVTLRCSPISGHKSVSWYQQVLGQGPQFIFQYYEKEERGRGNFPDRFSARQFPNYSSELNVNALLLGDSALYLCASRQETGDSYNEQFFGPGTRLTVL.

This clone was observed a single time. The CDR3 loop reads CATSRDRTGGDQPQHF. As DNA, the CDR3 is TGTGCCACCAGCAGAGACCGGACAGGAGGCGACCAGCCCCAGCATTTT. The chain uses TRBV15 and TRBJ1-5; 7 bases map to TRBD1. The CDR3 runs 16 residues. V lost 0 bases, J lost 7 bases, and 9 bases stayed unmatched. Germline V gene lookup returns CDR1 LNHNV and CDR2 YYDKDF (reference sequence).

The rearrangement links TRBV19 to TRBJ2-5; D might be TRBD1 (5 bases). Looked up from germline, CDR1 is LNHDA and CDR2 is SQIVND (reference sequence). CDR3 size: 13 residues. V was pared by 5 bases and J by 5 bases, with 12 bases between. CDR3 nucleotide sequence: TGTGCCAGTAGTTCCCAGGGAAGGGAGACCCAGTACTTC. As protein: CASSSQGRETQYF.

The chain employs TRBV5-6 and TRBJ1-4; weak D call: TRBD1 (6 bases). CDR3 length: 15 amino acids. The ends were cut back, 4 bases at V and 8 bases at J, with 18 bases in the middle. From germline, CDR1 is SGHDT and CDR2 YYEEEE. For the CDR3, the DNA is TGTGCCAGCAGCGGTAAGACAGGCCTGGAGGAAAAACTGTTTTTT. Protein: CASSGKTGLEEKLFF.

The chain carries TRBV18 and TRBJ1-4; possibly TRBD1 for D (6 bases). This CDR3 has 15 amino acids. The V gene lost 4 bases and the J gene lost 5 bases, with 14 bases spanning the gap. CDR1 and CDR2 from the germline V gene are KGHSH and LQKENI. The CDR3 spells CASSQQQGPNEKLFF. Here the CDR3 DNA reads TGTGCCAGCTCACAACAACAGGGACCCAATGAAAAACTGTTTTTT.

V usage is TRBV19 and J usage is TRBJ1-5; 7 bases fit TRBD1. Per germline, CDR1 LNHDA and CDR2 SQIVND (reference sequence). J lost 4 bases, V lost 6 bases, and 3 bases had no gene match. There are 13 residues in the CDR3. The CDR3 loop reads CASRGQINQPQHF. Here the CDR3 DNA reads TGTGCCAGTAGGGGACAGATTAATCAGCCCCAGCATTTT.

This chain joins TRBV5-4 and TRBJ2-2; no clear D gene. The germline V and J ends were trimmed by 5 bases and 0 bases, with 11 bases remaining between them. Germline V gene lookup returns CDR1 SGHNT and CDR2 YYREEE (reference sequence). CDR3 length equals 15 residues. CDR3 coding DNA: TGTGCCAGCAGTCACGCGTCGGCGAACACCGGGGAGCTGTTTTTT. This translates into CASSHASANTGELFF. Looking up the rest from reference TRBV5-4 and TRBJ2-2 gives the full variable domain: ETGVTQSPTHLIKTRGQQVTLRCSSQSGHNTVSWYQQALGQGPQFIFQYYREEENGRGNFPPRFSGLQFPNYSSELNVNALELDDSALYLCASSHASANTGELFFGEGSRLTVL.

The chain is built from TRBV5-1 and TRBJ2-1, with D perhaps TRBD1 (5 bases). Germline V lookup: CDR1 SGHRS, CDR2 YFSETQ. The CDR3 runs 18 residues. With 1 base removed from V and 1 base from J, the gap between germline ends came to 18 bases. The CDR3 protein is CASSLRASTVRSYNEQFF. The CDR3 region has the DNA TGCGCCAGCAGCTTGAGGGCTTCGACAGTTCGATCCTACAATGAGCAGTTCTTC.

CDR3 in amino acids: CASGGGAFEAFF. The CDR3 region has the DNA TGTGCCAGCGGGGGGGGCGCGTTCGAAGCTTTCTTT. The rearrangement uses TRBV6-5 and TRBJ1-1, with D possibly being TRBD1 (6 bases). The CDR3 is 12 amino acids. With 8 bases removed from V and 8 bases from J, the gap between germline ends came to 15 bases. From germline, CDR1 is MNHEY and CDR2 SVGAGI.

This rearrangement joins TRBV27 to TRBJ1-6, with TRBD1 as a possible D gene (6 bases). Germline V gene sequence: CDR1 MNHEY, CDR2 SMNVEV (reference sequence). Deletions cut 6 bases from V and 9 bases from J, with 18 bases between. The CDR3 is 15 amino acids. The CDR3, as DNA: TGTGCCAGCAGCGCTGGACAGATGGTGCGTTCACCCCTCCACTTT. The encoded protein is CASSAGQMVRSPLHF.

The chain employs TRBV7-9 and TRBJ2-7, with 10 nucleotides matching TRBD1. From germline, CDR1 is SEHNR and CDR2 FQNEAQ (reference sequence). V gave up 4 bases and J gave up 1 base; unmatched junction bases: 7. The CDR3 is 16 residues long. This CDR3 is CASSSPGTGVSYEQYF. For the CDR3, the DNA is TGTGCCAGCAGCTCCCCGGGGACAGGGGTGTCCTACGAGCAGTACTTC.

V usage is TRBV15 and J usage is TRBJ2-2; TRBD1 matches 7 bases. Trimming removed 4 bases from V and 6 bases from J; junction bases left unmatched: 5. This CDR3 is 14 amino acids long. Germline V lookup: CDR1 LNHNV, CDR2 YYDKDF (reference sequence). The CDR3 loop reads CATSIDRAAGELFF. The CDR3 DNA reads as TGTGCCACCAGCATAGACAGGGCTGCCGGGGAGCTGTTTTTT.

The rearrangement uses TRBV30 and TRBJ2-2, with D perhaps matching TRBD1 (6 bases). With 8 bases removed from V and 3 bases from J, the gap between germline ends came to 25 bases. Germline lookup yields CDR1 GTSNPN and CDR2 SVGIG (reference sequence). The CDR3 runs to 17 residues. CDR3 DNA: TGTGCCGGAAAGCCGTCGAACAGGGTCCCCGACACCGGGGAGCTGTTTTTT. This gives the protein CAGKPSNRVPDTGELFF.

The chain links TRBV4-1 to TRBJ2-7, with 13 nucleotides matching TRBD2. Germline CDR1 is MGHRA and CDR2 is YSYEKL. Unmatched junction bases numbered 12, after V lost 4 bases and J lost 0 bases. The CDR3 runs 19 residues. The chain's CDR3 is CASSPLRTSGRGSSYEQYF. The CDR3 DNA is TGCGCCAGCAGCCCCCTGAGAACTAGCGGGAGGGGGAGCTCCTACGAGCAGTACTTC.

The chain employs TRBV11-3 and TRBJ2-1; 7 positions agree with TRBD1. The CDR3 is made up of 15 amino acids. Germline-derived CDR1 and CDR2 are SGHNT and YENEEA. The trim removed 4 bases at V and 7 bases at J, leaving 10 bases unmatched. The CDR3 here is CASSSSTGMGNEQFF. CDR3 DNA sequence: TGTGCCAGCAGCTCTTCGACAGGGATGGGGAATGAGCAGTTCTTC.

The CDR3 sequence is CASSLPSVAGQGNYNEQFF. CDR3 bases: TGCGCCAGCAGCTTACCCTCCGTTGCAGGACAAGGCAACTACAATGAGCAGTTCTTC. The J gene is TRBJ2-1, the V gene TRBV5-1; TRBD1 is a possible D gene (5 bases). The CDR3 is made up of 19 amino acids. From germline, CDR1 is SGHRS and CDR2 YFSETQ. Trimming removed 2 bases at V and 3 bases at J, with 24 bases between.

The chain carries TRBV11-3 and TRBJ2-3, with 14 bases matching TRBD2. V was pared by 6 bases and J by 2 bases, with 7 bases of the junction left unmatched. From germline, CDR1 is SGHNT and CDR2 YENEEA. The CDR3 totals 17 residues. CDR3 protein: CASSQGLAGENTDTQYF. CDR3 nucleotide sequence: TGTGCCAGCAGTCAGGGACTAGCGGGGGAAAACACAGATACGCAGTATTTT.

The chain recombines TRBV5-1 with TRBJ1-1; possibly TRBD1 for D (5 bases). Deletions cut 2 bases from V and 1 base from J, with 9 bases between. Per germline, CDR1 SGHRS and CDR2 YFSETQ. The CDR3 totals 14 residues. The DNA for the CDR3 is TGCGCCAGCAGCTTAGACAGCGCGAACACTGAAGCTTTCTTT. Its protein product is CASSLDSANTEAFF.